This entry lists 28 T cell receptor beta chains sequenced from one sample in a study of cytomegalovirus exposure and HLA in healthy donors. Researchers ran the PCR with 60 Vbeta and 13 Jbeta primers. Method: immunoSEQ multiplex PCR; TCRdb's copy keeps in-frame clones and lacks some. The data show 100,000 to 150,000 clones, about 85% seen once. Sequenced: PBMCs. The receptor source for this set is a boy under 18 in good health and CMV-seronegative.

The V and J genes are TRBV5-6 and TRBJ2-1, with 10 bases fitting TRBD2. This CDR3 region has 14 residues. Germline values: CDR1 SGHDT, CDR2 YYEEEE. The junction had 0 bases not matched to a gene; V was cut back by 0 bases and J by 6 bases. The chain's CDR3 is CASSLGLAGNEQFF. CDR3 coding DNA: TGTGCCAGCAGCTTGGGACTAGCGGGCAATGAGCAGTTCTTC.

V gene TRBV19 combines with J gene TRBJ1-1; D gene ambiguous. The germline CDR1 and CDR2 sequences are LNHDA and SQIVND (reference sequence). V lost 5 bases and J lost 4, with 17 bases in between. The CDR3 length is 15 residues. This CDR3 is CASSPGSWEGTEAFF. CDR3 coding DNA: TGTGCCAGTAGTCCCGGGTCCTGGGAGGGCACTGAAGCTTTCTTT.

This clone occurred once. The V gene is TRBV7-8, the J gene TRBJ2-7, with a possible D match to TRBD1 (5 bases). V lost 2 bases, J lost 6 bases, and 11 bases lay in between. This CDR3 has 13 amino acids. Per the germline V gene, CDR1 is SGHVS and CDR2 is FQNEAQ. The CDR3 reads CASSLNLRGEQYF. CDR3 DNA sequence: TGTGCCAGCAGCTTAAACTTAAGGGGCGAGCAGTACTTC.

The chain uses TRBV9 and TRBJ2-1, with D unresolved. Germline V gene data show CDR1 as SGDLS and CDR2 as YYNGEE. This CDR3 is 16 amino acids long. V dropped 3 bases and J dropped 7 bases, with 20 bases sitting between them. The CDR3 loop reads CASSAGWLPSVNEQFF. DNA of the CDR3: TGTGCCAGCAGCGCCGGTTGGCTCCCAAGCGTGAATGAGCAGTTCTTC.

The chain carries TRBV7-2 and TRBJ2-1; 7 nucleotides align to TRBD2. Germline assignment: CDR1 SGHTA and CDR2 FQGNSA. The ends lost 5 bases at V and 4 bases at J; junction bases unmatched: 8. The CDR3 runs to 15 residues. The CDR3 reads CASSPMGGSYNEQFF. In DNA form, the CDR3 reads TGTGCCAGCAGCCCCATGGGCGGGAGTTACAATGAGCAGTTCTTC.

The chain carries TRBV6-1 and TRBJ2-7, with D perhaps TRBD1 (6 bases). This CDR3 has 16 amino acids. CDR1 and CDR2 from the germline V gene are MNHNS and SASEGT. V lost 4 bases and J 2 bases, leaving 18 bases between the germline ends. DNA of the CDR3: TGTGCCAGCAGTGGCAAAAGGACAGAATCAACCTACGAGCAGTACTTC. As protein: CASSGKRTESTYEQYF.

This clone was detected only a few times. The gene calls are TRBV4-1 and TRBJ1-4; D uncertain. CDR3 length: 15 residues. Deletions cut 4 bases from V and 10 bases from J, with 19 bases between. CDR1 and CDR2 from the germline V gene are MGHRA and YSYEKL. CDR3 loop: CASSLLVRDSAKLFF. CDR3 DNA sequence: TGCGCCAGCAGCCTCCTCGTCCGGGATTCAGCAAAACTGTTTTTT.

This clone occurred once. The chain couples TRBV5-4 to TRBJ1-6; D is unresolved. Trimming removed 0 bases at V and 0 bases at J, with 7 bases between. Germline loops: CDR1 SGHNT, CDR2 YYREEE (reference sequence). This CDR3 region has 16 residues. In nucleotides, the CDR3 is TGTGCCAGCAGCTTGGCGGGTTTCTCCTATAATTCACCCCTCCACTTT. Translating it yields CASSLAGFSYNSPLHF. The full variable domain, its missing parts supplied by reference TRBV5-4 and TRBJ1-6, is ETGVTQSPTHLIKTRGQQVTLRCSSQSGHNTVSWYQQALGQGPQFIFQYYREEENGRGNFPPRFSGLQFPNYSSELNVNALELDDSALYLCASSLAGFSYNSPLHFGNGTRLTVT.

In its sample, this clone was seen once. J is TRBJ2-3 and V is TRBV10-3; TRBD1 matches 9 bases. There are 18 residues in the CDR3. The germline gives CDR1 ENHRY, CDR2 SYGVKD. The J segment lost 3 bases and the V segment lost 6 bases, leaving 16 bases of the junction unmatched. The CDR3 coding sequence is TGTGCCATCAGGGGAGTCCCGGGACAGGGAAGCCGGACAGATACGCAGTATTTT. It is translated as CAIRGVPGQGSRTDTQYF.

The chain couples TRBV15 to TRBJ1-1; D ambiguous. This CDR3 is 15 amino acids long. The V end was cut by 1 base, the J end by 0 bases, with 9 bases between. CDR1 and CDR2 (germline): LNHNV, YYDKDF (reference sequence). The CDR3 spells CATSRVAGMNTEAFF. For the CDR3, the DNA is TGTGCCACCAGCAGAGTGGCGGGGATGAACACTGAAGCTTTCTTT.

The J gene is TRBJ1-2, the V gene TRBV7-9, with 10 bases matching TRBD1. Per germline, CDR1 SEHNR and CDR2 FQNEAQ (reference sequence). V shed 1 base and J 4 bases; nucleotides not matched to a gene: 3. This CDR3 is 15 amino acids long. The CDR3 bases are TGTGCCAGCAGCTTAGTGGGACAGGGGCGCTATGGCTACACCTTC. Translated: CASSLVGQGRYGYTF.

CDR3 in amino acids: CASSHRVSGNTIYF. In DNA, the CDR3 is TGTGCCAGCAGCCACAGGGTTTCTGGAAACACCATATATTTT. V is TRBV13 and J is TRBJ1-3, with a weak D call TRBD1 (6 bases). Trimming took 5 bases from V and 1 from J, leaving 9 bases between them. This CDR3 comprises 14 residues. In germline, CDR1 is PRHDT, CDR2 FYEKMQ (reference sequence).

The V call is TRBV13, the J call TRBJ2-6, with 8 bases identical to TRBD1. The germline V gene has CDR1 PRHDT and CDR2 FYEKMQ (reference sequence). J was trimmed by 0 bases and V by 6 bases; bases with no gene match: 10. CDR3 size: 18 residues. The CDR3 reads CASSLPGGRDSGANVLTF. The CDR3 bases are TGTGCCAGCAGTCTTCCAGGGGGCAGAGACTCTGGGGCCAACGTCCTGACTTTC. Based on the CDR3 plus reference TRBV13 and TRBJ2-6, the full variable domain is AAGVIQSPRHLIKEKRETATLKCYPIPRHDTVYWYQQGPGQDPQFLISFYEKMQSDKGSIPDRFSAQQFSDYHSELNMSSLELGDSALYFCASSLPGGRDSGANVLTFGAGSRLTVL.

This clone has just a few counts. The rearrangement uses TRBV6-4 and TRBJ1-5; D gene ambiguous. The CDR3 contains 13 residues. Germline V CDR1 and CDR2: MRHNA, SNTAGT. V was pared by 3 bases and J by 2 bases, with 5 bases between. This chain's CDR3 is CASSEGGNQPQHF. CDR3 in DNA: TGTGCCAGCAGTGAGGGAGGCAATCAGCCCCAGCATTTT.

V is TRBV19 and J is TRBJ1-2; 8 positions match TRBD1. Germline V gene sequence: CDR1 LNHDA, CDR2 SQIVND (reference sequence). Germline trimming cut 4 bases from V and 2 bases from J; bases unmatched to any gene: 9. The CDR3 sequence is 16 residues long. CDR3 loop: CASSRVWAGGNYGYTF. Written as DNA, the CDR3 is TGTGCCAGTAGTAGAGTTTGGGCAGGGGGCAACTATGGCTACACCTTC.

This clone was picked up one time. This chain uses TRBV19 with TRBJ2-1; 7 bases align to TRBD1. This CDR3 is built from 14 residues. After removal of 4 bases from V and 7 bases from J, the junction contained 7 bases not matched to a gene. Germline CDR1 reads LNHDA; CDR2 reads SQIVND (reference sequence). CDR3 residues: CASSKGQLGNEQFF. CDR3 sequence (DNA): TGTGCCAGTAGTAAGGGACAGTTAGGAAATGAGCAGTTCTTC.

This chain joins TRBV6-5 and TRBJ1-4, with D possibly matching TRBD1 (6 bases). The length of the CDR3 is 14 residues. Germline loops: CDR1 MNHEY, CDR2 SVGAGI. Trimming pared 0 bases from V and 7 bases from J, leaving 9 bases between. DNA of the CDR3: TGTGCCAGCAGTTACTCTCCAGGGGTTGAAAAACTGTTTTTT. Translation gives CASSYSPGVEKLFF.

The rearrangement uses TRBV5-6 and TRBJ2-1, with 8 bases matching TRBD2. Germline CDR1 reads SGHDT; CDR2 reads YYEEEE. V trimming: 4 bases; J trimming: 4 bases; junction bases outside the gene matches: 7. The CDR3 has 15 residues. The CDR3 is CASSAPGLVYNEQFF. Here the CDR3 DNA reads TGTGCCAGCAGCGCTCCGGGACTAGTATACAATGAGCAGTTCTTC.

The chain is built from TRBV2 and TRBJ1-1, with 10 positions matching TRBD1. This CDR3 spans 15 amino acids. Trimming took 6 bases from V and 5 from J; bases not matched to a gene: 9. Germline V gene data show CDR1 as SNHLY and CDR2 as FYNNEI. The CDR3 reads CASRIRQGAGTEAFF. CDR3 DNA sequence: TGTGCCAGCAGGATTAGACAGGGGGCAGGGACTGAAGCTTTCTTT.

In DNA, the CDR3 is TGTGCCAGCAGAAAGGGTCCCCAGGGAGCGGGAGGAAACACCATATATTTT. Translation: CASRKGPQGAGGNTIYF. The V and J genes are TRBV7-2 and TRBJ1-3; maybe TRBD1 (5 bases). The CDR3 covers 17 residues. Germline lookup yields CDR1 SGHTA and CDR2 FQGNSA. V dropped 6 bases and J dropped 4 bases, with 22 bases sitting between them.

This chain uses TRBV4-3 with TRBJ2-3, with 7 bases lining up with TRBD2. Per the germline V gene, CDR1 is LGHNA and CDR2 is YSLEER. The CDR3 has 16 amino acids. With 0 bases clipped from V and 1 base from J, the junction kept 4 bases outside the gene matches. This CDR3 is CASSQDLADGTDTQYF. The DNA of the CDR3 is TGCGCCAGCAGCCAAGATCTAGCGGACGGCACAGATACGCAGTATTTT.

The V call is TRBV11-2, the J call TRBJ2-3; 8 nucleotides agree with TRBD2. The CDR3 spans 17 residues. Germline CDR1 and CDR2: SGHAT and FQNNGV. V lost 1 base, J lost 2 bases, and 8 bases stayed unmatched. The CDR3: CASSLGRLASYTDTQYF. The CDR3 nucleotides are TGTGCCAGCAGCTTAGGTAGACTAGCGTCGTACACAGATACGCAGTATTTT. Combining the CDR3 with reference TRBV11-2 and TRBJ2-3 gives the whole variable domain EAGVAQSPRYKIIEKRQSVAFWCNPISGHATLYWYQQILGQGPKLLIQFQNNGVVDDSQLPKDRFSAERLKGVDSTLKIQPAKLEDSAVYLCASSLGRLASYTDTQYFGPGTRLTVL.

This clone was seen once. V is TRBV6-1 and J is TRBJ2-1, with 7 nucleotides matching TRBD2. V shed 8 bases, J shed 13 bases, and the junction held 8 bases outside the gene matches. Looked up from germline, CDR1 is MNHNS and CDR2 is SASEGT. The CDR3 is 11 residues long. This chain's CDR3 is CASLGGRGQFF. In nucleotides, the CDR3 is TGTGCCAGCCTGGGGGGGAGGGGTCAGTTCTTC.

CDR3 region: CASSQTGENTEAFF. For the CDR3, the DNA is TGTGCCAGCAGCCAAACAGGAGAAAACACTGAAGCTTTCTTT. The rearrangement links TRBV7-3 to TRBJ1-1; possible D gene TRBD1, 5 bases. V was cut by 5 bases and J by 2 bases, with 12 bases left in between. Germline assignment: CDR1 SGHTA and CDR2 FQGTGA. The CDR3 sequence is 14 residues long.

The chain employs TRBV4-2 and TRBJ2-5, with D perhaps TRBD2 (6 bases). The CDR3 spans 17 residues. V was shortened by 0 bases and J by 5 bases, with 19 bases between the two germline ends. In germline, CDR1 is LGHNA, CDR2 YNFKEQ. The CDR3 region has the DNA TGTGCCAGCAGCCAAGACGGTGCGGGGAGCGGAGGGGAGACCCAGTACTTC. Translating gives CASSQDGAGSGGETQYF.

This rearrangement joins TRBV25-1 to TRBJ2-1; 12 positions match TRBD2. Germline CDR1 and CDR2: MGHDK and SYGVNS. The CDR3 covers 18 residues. The ends lost 1 base at V and 4 bases at J; junction bases unmatched: 8. For the CDR3, the DNA is TGTGCCAGCAGTGAATCGACTAGCGGGAGAGAAGCGTACAATGAGCAGTTCTTC. Amino acid sequence: CASSESTSGREAYNEQFF.

J is TRBJ2-7 and V is TRBV15; maybe TRBD1 (6 bases). The CDR3 covers 14 residues. The germline gives CDR1 LNHNV, CDR2 YYDKDF (reference sequence). V was clipped by 4 bases and J by 1 base, with 11 bases between them. CDR3 protein: CATSTDRLSYEQYF. The CDR3 nucleotides are TGTGCCACCAGCACGGACAGACTTTCCTACGAGCAGTACTTC.

This chain uses TRBV2 with TRBJ1-5, with 7 bases aligning to TRBD1. The CDR3 runs to 17 residues. Germline lookup yields CDR1 SNHLY and CDR2 FYNNEI. V was pared by 5 bases and J by 0 bases, with 10 bases of the junction left unmatched. The CDR3 loop reads CASSKPGQLYSNQPQHF. The CDR3 region has the DNA TGTGCCAGCAGTAAACCGGGACAGTTATATAGCAATCAGCCCCAGCATTTT. Variable domain in full (rest from reference TRBV2 and TRBJ1-5): EPEVTQTPSHQVTQMGQEVILRCVPISNHLYFYWYRQILGQKVEFLVSFYNNEISEKSEIFDDQFSVERPDGSNFTLKIRSTKLEDSAMYFCASSKPGQLYSNQPQHFGDGTRLSIL.